This note documents a single TCR beta chain sequence. Its antigen remains unknown. This specimen belongs to a study of cytomegalovirus exposure and HLA in healthy donors. Study-wide background: Researchers found that just over 80% of 350 to 500 genotyped donors fell within the Caucasian-associated ancestry cluster.

The PCR ran on 60 Vbeta and 13 Jbeta primers. Assay: immunoSEQ multiplex PCR; the TCRdb copy retains only in-frame clones and omits some. This table has more than 100,000 clones, roughly three quarters appearing once. This CDR3 comprises 16 residues. The germline CDR1 and CDR2 sequences are MGHRA and YSYEKL. J lost 8 bases, V lost 2 bases, and 6 bases had no gene match. Whole-study findings and limits: Sequencing had likely introduced a cluster of highly shared sequence variants as an artifact. Specificity of a few CMV-associated chains for CMV antigens was verified in vitro.

The material sequenced was PBMCs. The genes are TRBV4-1 and TRBJ2-1; 13 bases map to TRBD2. The clonotype comes from a man aged 45-65 years in good health and CMV-seropositive. In DNA form, the CDR3 reads TGCGCCAGCAGCCAACCCTGGACTAGCGGGAGAGATGAGCAGTTCTTC. It translates to CASSQPWTSGRDEQFF.